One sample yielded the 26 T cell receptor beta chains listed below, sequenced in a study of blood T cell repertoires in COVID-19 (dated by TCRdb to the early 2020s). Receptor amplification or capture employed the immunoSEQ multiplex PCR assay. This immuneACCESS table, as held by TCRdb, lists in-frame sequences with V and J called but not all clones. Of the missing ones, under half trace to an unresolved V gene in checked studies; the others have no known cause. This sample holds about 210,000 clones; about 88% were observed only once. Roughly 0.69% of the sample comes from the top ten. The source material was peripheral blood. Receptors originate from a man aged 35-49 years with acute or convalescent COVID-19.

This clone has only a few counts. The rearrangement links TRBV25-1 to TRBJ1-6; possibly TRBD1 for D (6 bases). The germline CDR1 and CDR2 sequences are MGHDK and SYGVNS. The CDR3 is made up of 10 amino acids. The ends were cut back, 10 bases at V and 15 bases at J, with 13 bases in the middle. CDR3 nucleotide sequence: TGTGCCACGGGGGGCCCCCTCCTCCACTTT. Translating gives CATGGPLLHF.

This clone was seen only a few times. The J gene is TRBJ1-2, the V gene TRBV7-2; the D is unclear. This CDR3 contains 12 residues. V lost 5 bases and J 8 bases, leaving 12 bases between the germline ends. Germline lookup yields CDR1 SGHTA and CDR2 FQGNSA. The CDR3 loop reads CASSPPRRGYTF. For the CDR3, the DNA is TGTGCCAGCAGCCCGCCCCGGAGGGGCTACACCTTC. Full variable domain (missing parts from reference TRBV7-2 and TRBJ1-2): GAGVSQSPSNKVTEKGKDVELRCDPISGHTALYWYRQSLGQGLEFLIYFQGNSAPDKSGLPSDRFSAERTGGSVSTLTIQRTQQEDSAVYLCASSPPRRGYTFGSGTRLTVV.

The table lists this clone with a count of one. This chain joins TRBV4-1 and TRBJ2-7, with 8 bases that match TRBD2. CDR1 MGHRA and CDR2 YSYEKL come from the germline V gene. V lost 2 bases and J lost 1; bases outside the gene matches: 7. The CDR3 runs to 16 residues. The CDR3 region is CASSQTGGDTSYEQYF. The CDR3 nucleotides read TGCGCCAGCAGCCAAACGGGGGGGGACACATCCTACGAGCAGTACTTC.

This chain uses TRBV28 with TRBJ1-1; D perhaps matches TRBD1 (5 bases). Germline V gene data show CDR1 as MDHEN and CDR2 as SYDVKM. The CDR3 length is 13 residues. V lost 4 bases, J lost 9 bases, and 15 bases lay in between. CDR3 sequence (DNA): TGTGCCAGCAGTTCCCAGGACAATTTGAAAGCTTTCTTT. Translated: CASSSQDNLKAFF.

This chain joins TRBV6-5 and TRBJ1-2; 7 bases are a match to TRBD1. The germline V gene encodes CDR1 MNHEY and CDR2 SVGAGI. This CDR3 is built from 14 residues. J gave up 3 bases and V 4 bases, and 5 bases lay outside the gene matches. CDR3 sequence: CASSSVTGDYGYTF. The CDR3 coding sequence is TGTGCCAGCAGTTCCGTCACAGGGGACTATGGCTACACCTTC.

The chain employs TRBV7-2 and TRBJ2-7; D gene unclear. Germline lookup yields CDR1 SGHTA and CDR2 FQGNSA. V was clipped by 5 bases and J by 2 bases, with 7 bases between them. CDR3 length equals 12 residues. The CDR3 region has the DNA TGTGCCAGCAGCAGCGAAACCTACGAGCAGTACTTC. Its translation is CASSSETYEQYF.

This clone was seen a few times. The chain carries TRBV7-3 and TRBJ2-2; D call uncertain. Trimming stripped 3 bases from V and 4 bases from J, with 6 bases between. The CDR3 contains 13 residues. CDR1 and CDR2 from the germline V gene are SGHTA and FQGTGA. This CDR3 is CASSLTVTGELFF. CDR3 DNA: TGTGCCAGCAGCTTGACTGTCACCGGGGAGCTGTTTTTT.

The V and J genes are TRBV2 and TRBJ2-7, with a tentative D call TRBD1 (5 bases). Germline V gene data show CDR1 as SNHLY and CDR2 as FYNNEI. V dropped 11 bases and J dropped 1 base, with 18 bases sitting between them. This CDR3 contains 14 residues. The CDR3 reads CAGNKGIRSYEQYF. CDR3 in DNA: TGTGCCGGGAATAAGGGGATCAGGTCCTACGAGCAGTACTTC.

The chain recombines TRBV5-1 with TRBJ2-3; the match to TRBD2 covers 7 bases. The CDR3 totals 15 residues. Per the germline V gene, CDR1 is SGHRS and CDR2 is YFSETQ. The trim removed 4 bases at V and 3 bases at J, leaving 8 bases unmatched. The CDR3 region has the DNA TGCGCCAGCAGCCCGGGGGGAATCGTAACAGATACGCAGTATTTT. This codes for CASSPGGIVTDTQYF.

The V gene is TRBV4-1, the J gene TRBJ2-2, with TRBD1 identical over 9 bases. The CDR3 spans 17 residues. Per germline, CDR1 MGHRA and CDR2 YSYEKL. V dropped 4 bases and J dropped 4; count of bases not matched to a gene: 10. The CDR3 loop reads CASSRPGQGSSTGELFF. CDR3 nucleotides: TGCGCCAGCAGCCGGCCCGGACAGGGGTCCTCCACCGGGGAGCTGTTTTTT.

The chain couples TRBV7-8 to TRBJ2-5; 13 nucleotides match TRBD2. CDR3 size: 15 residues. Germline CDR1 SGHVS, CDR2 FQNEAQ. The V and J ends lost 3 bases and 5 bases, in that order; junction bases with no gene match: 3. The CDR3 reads CASSFGTSGVETQYF. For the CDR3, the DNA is TGTGCCAGCAGCTTCGGGACTAGCGGGGTGGAGACCCAGTACTTC. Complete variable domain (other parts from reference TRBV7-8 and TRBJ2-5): GAGVSQSPRYKVAKRGQDVALRCDPISGHVSLFWYQQALGQGPEFLTYFQNEAQLDKSGLPSDRFFAERPEGSVSTLKIQRTQQEDSAVYLCASSFGTSGVETQYFGPGTRLLVL.

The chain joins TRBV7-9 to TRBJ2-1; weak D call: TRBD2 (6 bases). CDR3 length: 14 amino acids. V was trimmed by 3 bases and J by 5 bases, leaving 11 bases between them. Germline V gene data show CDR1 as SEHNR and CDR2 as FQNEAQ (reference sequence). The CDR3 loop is CASSLELANNEQFF. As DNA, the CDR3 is TGTGCCAGCAGCTTGGAACTAGCTAACAATGAGCAGTTCTTC.

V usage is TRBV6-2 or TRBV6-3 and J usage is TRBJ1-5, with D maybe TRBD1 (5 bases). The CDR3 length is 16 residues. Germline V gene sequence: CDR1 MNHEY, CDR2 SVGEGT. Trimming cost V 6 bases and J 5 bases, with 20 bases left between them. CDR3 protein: CASSHWGLYRDQPQHF. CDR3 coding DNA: TGTGCCAGCAGCCACTGGGGACTTTACCGAGATCAGCCCCAGCATTTT.

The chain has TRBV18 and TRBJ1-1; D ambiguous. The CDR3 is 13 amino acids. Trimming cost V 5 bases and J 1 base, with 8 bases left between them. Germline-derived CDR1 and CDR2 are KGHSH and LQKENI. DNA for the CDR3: TGTGCCAGCTCAGGGCAGCAGAACACTGAAGCTTTCTTT. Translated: CASSGQQNTEAFF. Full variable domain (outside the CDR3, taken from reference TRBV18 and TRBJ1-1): NAGVMQNPRHLVRRRGQEARLRCSPMKGHSHVYWYRQLPEEGLKFMVYLQKENIIDESGMPKERFSAEFPKEGPSILRIQQVVRGDSAAYFCASSGQQNTEAFFGQGTRLTVV.

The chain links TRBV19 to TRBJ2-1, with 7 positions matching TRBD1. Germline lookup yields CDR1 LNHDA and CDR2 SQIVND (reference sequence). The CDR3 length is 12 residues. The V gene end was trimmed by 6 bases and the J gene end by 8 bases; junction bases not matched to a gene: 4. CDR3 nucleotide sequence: TGTGCCAGTAGCCCTGGGACAGATGAGCAGTTCTTC. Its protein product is CASSPGTDEQFF. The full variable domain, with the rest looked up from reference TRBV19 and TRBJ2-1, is DGGITQSPKYLFRKEGQNVTLSCEQNLNHDAMYWYRQDPGQGLRLIYYSQIVNDFQKGDIAEGYSVSREKKESFPLTVTSAQKNPTAFYLCASSPGTDEQFFGPGTRLTVL.

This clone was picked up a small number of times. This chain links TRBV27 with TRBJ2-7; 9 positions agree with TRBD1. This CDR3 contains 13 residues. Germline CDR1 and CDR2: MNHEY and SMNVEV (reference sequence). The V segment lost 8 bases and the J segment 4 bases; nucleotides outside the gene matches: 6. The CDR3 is CASSDRGAYEQYF. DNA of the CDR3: TGTGCCAGCTCGGACAGGGGAGCGTACGAGCAGTACTTC.

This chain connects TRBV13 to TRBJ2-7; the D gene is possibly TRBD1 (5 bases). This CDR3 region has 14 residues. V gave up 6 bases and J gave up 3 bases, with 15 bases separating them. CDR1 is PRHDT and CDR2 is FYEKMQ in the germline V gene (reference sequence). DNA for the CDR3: TGTGCCAGCAGACCCGGTAGGGGCCTCTACGAGCAGTACTTC. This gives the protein CASRPGRGLYEQYF.

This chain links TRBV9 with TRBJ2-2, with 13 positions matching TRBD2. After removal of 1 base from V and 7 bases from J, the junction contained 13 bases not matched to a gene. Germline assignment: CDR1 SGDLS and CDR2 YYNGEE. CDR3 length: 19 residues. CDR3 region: CASSVSGLAGVTGGGELFF. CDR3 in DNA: TGTGCCAGCAGCGTATCTGGACTAGCGGGAGTCACAGGGGGCGGGGAGCTGTTTTTT.

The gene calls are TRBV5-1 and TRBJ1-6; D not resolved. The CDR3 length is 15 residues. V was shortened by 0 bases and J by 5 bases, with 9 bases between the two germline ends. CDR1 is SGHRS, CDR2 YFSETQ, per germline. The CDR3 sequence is CASSLGTTDNSPLHF. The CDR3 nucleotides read TGCGCCAGCAGCTTGGGCACCACGGATAATTCACCCCTCCACTTT.

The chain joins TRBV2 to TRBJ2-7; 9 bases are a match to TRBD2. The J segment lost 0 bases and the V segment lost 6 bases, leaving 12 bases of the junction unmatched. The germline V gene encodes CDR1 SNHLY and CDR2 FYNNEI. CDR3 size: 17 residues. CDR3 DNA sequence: TGTGCCAGCAGCTGGACTAGCGCGCATACACTCTCCTACGAGCAGTACTTC. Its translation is CASSWTSAHTLSYEQYF. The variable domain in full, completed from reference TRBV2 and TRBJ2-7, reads EPEVTQTPSHQVTQMGQEVILRCVPISNHLYFYWYRQILGQKVEFLVSFYNNEISEKSEIFDDQFSVERPDGSNFTLKIRSTKLEDSAMYFCASSWTSAHTLSYEQYFGPGTRLTVT.

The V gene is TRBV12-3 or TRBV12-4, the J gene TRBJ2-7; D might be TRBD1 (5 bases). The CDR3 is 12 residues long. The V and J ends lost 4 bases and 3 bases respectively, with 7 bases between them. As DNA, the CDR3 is TGTGCCAGCAGTTCGACAGTCTACGAGCAGTACTTC. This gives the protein CASSSTVYEQYF.

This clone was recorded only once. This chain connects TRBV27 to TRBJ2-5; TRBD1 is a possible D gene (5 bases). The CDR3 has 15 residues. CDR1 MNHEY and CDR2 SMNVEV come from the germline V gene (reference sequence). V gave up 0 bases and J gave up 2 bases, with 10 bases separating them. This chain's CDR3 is CASSLSIQGQETQYF. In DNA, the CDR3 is TGTGCCAGCAGTTTATCGATCCAGGGACAAGAGACCCAGTACTTC.

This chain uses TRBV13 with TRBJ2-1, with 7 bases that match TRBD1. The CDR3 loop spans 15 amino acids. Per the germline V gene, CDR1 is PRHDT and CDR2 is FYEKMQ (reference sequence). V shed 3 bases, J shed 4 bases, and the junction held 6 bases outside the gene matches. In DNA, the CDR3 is TGTGCCAGCAGCTTTACAGGGGTCTTATACAATGAGCAGTTCTTC. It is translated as CASSFTGVLYNEQFF.

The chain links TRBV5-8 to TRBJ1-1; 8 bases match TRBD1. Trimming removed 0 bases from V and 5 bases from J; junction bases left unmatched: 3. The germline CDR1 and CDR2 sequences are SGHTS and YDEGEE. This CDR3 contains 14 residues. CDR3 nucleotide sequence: TGTGCCAGCAGCTTGGGACAGGGGAGAACTGAAGCTTTCTTT. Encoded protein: CASSLGQGRTEAFF.

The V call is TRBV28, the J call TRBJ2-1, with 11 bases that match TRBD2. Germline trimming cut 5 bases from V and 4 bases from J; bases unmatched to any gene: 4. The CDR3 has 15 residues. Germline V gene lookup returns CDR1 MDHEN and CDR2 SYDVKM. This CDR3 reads CASSPGTSGYNEQFF. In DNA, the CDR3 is TGTGCCAGCAGTCCCGGGACTAGCGGTTACAATGAGCAGTTCTTC.

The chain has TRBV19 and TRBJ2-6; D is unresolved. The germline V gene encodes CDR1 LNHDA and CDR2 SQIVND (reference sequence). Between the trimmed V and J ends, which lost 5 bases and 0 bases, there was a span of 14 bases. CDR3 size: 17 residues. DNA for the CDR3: TGTGCCAGTAGTCGCCTCCAAAGCCCCTCTGGGGCCAACGTCCTGACTTTC. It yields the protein CASSRLQSPSGANVLTF. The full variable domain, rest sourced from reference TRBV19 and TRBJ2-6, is DGGITQSPKYLFRKEGQNVTLSCEQNLNHDAMYWYRQDPGQGLRLIYYSQIVNDFQKGDIAEGYSVSREKKESFPLTVTSAQKNPTAFYLCASSRLQSPSGANVLTFGAGSRLTVL.